This paragraph reports one T cell receptor beta chain. Clones were sequenced by immunoSEQ multiplex PCR, and TCRdb holds only the in-frame ones, with some missing. The sample contains about 120,000 clones, 85% of which appear only once. Seattle patients were enrolled while actively infected and followed longitudinally. The sample is drawn from a study of blood T cell repertoires in COVID-19. Study details: Italy, Spain and the United States were the sources of the convalescent and acute COVID-19 samples.

The J segment lost 2 bases and the V segment lost 5 bases, leaving 5 bases of the junction unmatched. The V gene's germline CDR1 is MNHEY and CDR2 SMNVEV (reference sequence). The length of the CDR3 is 15 residues. Sequenced material: peripheral blood. The sequence derives from a woman aged 55-70 years with COVID-19, enrolled during active disease. V usage is TRBV27 and J usage is TRBJ1-3; 8 bases map to TRBD1. The CDR3 DNA follows: TGTGCCAGCAGTCTCACAGGGGGTGCTGGAAACACCATATATTTT. Protein product: CASSLTGGAGNTIYF.